The rows below give T cell receptor beta chains drawn from one sample of a study of blood T cell repertoires in COVID-19. Profiled with immunoSEQ multiplex PCR; TCRdb holds only in-frame clones, not every one. The sample lists some 200,000 clones, approximately 80% occurring once. The sequenced material came from PBMCs or T cells enriched from blood (not recorded which). These receptors originate from a man aged 35 to 55 who had recovered from COVID-19. CDR3s include the opening cysteine and the closing phenylalanine or tryptophan. The D gene is left open where the match is weak. Where a row states a size, it is once, few, many or the class of an expanded clone; other rows omit it.

v_call: TRBV12-3/TRBV12-4
d_call: TRBD1
j_call: TRBJ1-2
clone_size: NA
cdr3_nt: TGTGCCAGCAGTTGGGACAGTAACTATGGCTACACCTTC
cdr3_aa: CASSWDSNYGYTF

v_call: TRBV6-6
d_call: NA
j_call: TRBJ2-7
clone_size: NA
cdr3_nt: TGTGCCAGCAGTCGACAGAGGAACAACTACGAGCAGTACTTC
cdr3_aa: CASSRQRNNYEQYF

v_call: TRBV11-2
d_call: TRBD1
j_call: TRBJ1-2
clone_size: NA
cdr3_nt: TGTGCCAGCAGCTTTGGGCGTAGGGACAGGGTTGATGGCTACACCTTC
cdr3_aa: CASSFGRRDRVDGYTF

v_call: TRBV7-2
d_call: NA
j_call: TRBJ2-2
clone_size: NA
cdr3_nt: TGTGCCAGCAGCCGGACAGTCACCGGGGAGCTGTTTTTT
cdr3_aa: CASSRTVTGELFF

v_call: TRBV10-3
d_call: TRBD1
j_call: TRBJ1-2
clone_size: NA
cdr3_nt: TGTGCCATCACCGGGACAGGGGAATATGGCTACACCTTC
cdr3_aa: CAITGTGEYGYTF

v_call: TRBV2
d_call: NA
j_call: TRBJ1-1
clone_size: NA
cdr3_nt: TGTGCCAGCAACCTCATGACAGGTAACACTGAAGCTTTCTTT
cdr3_aa: CASNLMTGNTEAFF

v_call: TRBV3-1/TRBV3-2
d_call: TRBD2
j_call: TRBJ2-3
clone_size: NA
cdr3_nt: TGTGCCAGCAGCCATGGGGGACTAGCGGGAGCTCGGGCAGATACGCAGTATTTT
cdr3_aa: CASSHGGLAGARADTQYF

v_call: TRBV2
d_call: TRBD1
j_call: TRBJ2-2
clone_size: NA
cdr3_nt: TGTGCCAGCAGTGACCAGGGGGCGCGGACCGGGGAGCTGTTTTTT
cdr3_aa: CASSDQGARTGELFF

v_call: TRBV3-1/TRBV3-2
d_call: NA
j_call: TRBJ1-3
clone_size: few
cdr3_nt: TGTGCCAGCAGCCAAGATGTGGCCATCTCTGGAAACACCATATATTTT
cdr3_aa: CASSQDVAISGNTIYF

v_call: TRBV7-9
d_call: TRBD2
j_call: TRBJ2-2
clone_size: NA
cdr3_nt: TGTGCCAGCAGCCTGTCAGCGGGAGGTTCCGGGGAGCTGTTTTTT
cdr3_aa: CASSLSAGGSGELFF

v_call: TRBV4-1
d_call: NA
j_call: TRBJ1-6
clone_size: NA
cdr3_nt: TGCGCCAGCAGCCAGCAATTTCAGGGTTCGACACCCCTCCACTTT
cdr3_aa: CASSQQFQGSTPLHF

v_call: TRBV7-2
d_call: NA
j_call: TRBJ1-2
clone_size: few
cdr3_nt: TGTGCCAGCAGCTTAGTGGTGATAACAACTAACTATGGCTACACCTTC
cdr3_aa: CASSLVVITTNYGYTF

v_call: TRBV2
d_call: NA
j_call: TRBJ2-5
clone_size: NA
cdr3_nt: TGTGCCAGCAGTATTCTAGAGACCCAGTACTTC
cdr3_aa: CASSILETQYF

v_call: TRBV24-1
d_call: TRBD1
j_call: TRBJ1-5
clone_size: NA
cdr3_nt: TGTGCCACCAGTGATTCCGGCGGGACAGACAATCAGCCCCAGCATTTT
cdr3_aa: CATSDSGGTDNQPQHF

v_call: TRBV25-1
d_call: NA
j_call: TRBJ2-2
clone_size: few
cdr3_nt: TGTGCCAGCAGTGCGACTAGACAGAGCGCCACCGGGGAGCTGTTTTTT
cdr3_aa: CASSATRQSATGELFF

v_call: TRBV28
d_call: NA
j_call: TRBJ2-3
clone_size: NA
cdr3_nt: TGTGCCAGCAGTTTCGCTGGCAGGGAAATTACAGATACGCAGTATTTT
cdr3_aa: CASSFAGREITDTQYF